This TCR beta chain derives from a study of T cells in Graves' hyperthyroidism and ophthalmopathy. The study's findings and limits: The majority of expanded thyroid clonotypes above 0.001 also appeared in blood. Ophthalmopathy onset followed model prediction by a median approximately 7 months. Ophthalmopathy and stable hyperthyroidism were separated by a 13 V-J model.

There were TCR beta CDR3 regions amplified from RNA transcripts. Researchers ran a first-round RT-PCR on the TCR CDR3 using the HTBI primer set. TCRdb reanalysed the multiplex PCR reads using MiXCR and keeps one entry per CDR3 protein. The sample has around 560,000 distinct CDR3 sequences, roughly 17% seen once; the top ten hold around a sixth. Each patient was aged 18 to 65 and had newly diagnosed hyperthyroidism of under 2 months' duration. Points on this clonotype: No antigen is known for it.

From germline, CDR1 is LNHNV and CDR2 YYDKDF (reference sequence). The CDR3 sequence is 16 residues long. V was shortened by 3 bases and J by 2 bases, with 14 bases between the two germline ends. The V and J genes are TRBV15 and TRBJ1-3; D gene uncertain. The sequencing input was blood. This TCR was sampled from a young woman with Graves' hyperthyroidism. CDR3 nucleotides: TGTGCCACCAGCAGTTATGTGGTGAACCCTGGAAACACCATATATTTT. It encodes CATSSYVVNPGNTIYF.